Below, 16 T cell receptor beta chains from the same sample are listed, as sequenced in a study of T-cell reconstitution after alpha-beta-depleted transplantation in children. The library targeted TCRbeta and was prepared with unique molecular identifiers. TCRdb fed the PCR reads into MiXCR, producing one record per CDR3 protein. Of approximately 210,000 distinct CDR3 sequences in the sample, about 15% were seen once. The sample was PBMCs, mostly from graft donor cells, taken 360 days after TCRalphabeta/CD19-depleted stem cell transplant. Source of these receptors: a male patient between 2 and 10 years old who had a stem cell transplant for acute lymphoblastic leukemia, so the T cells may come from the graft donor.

This CDR3 reads CASSLEQGAGTEAFF. The CDR3 nucleotides read TGTGCCAGCAGCCTTGAACAGGGGGCGGGCACTGAAGCTTTCTTT. The V call is TRBV12-3 or TRBV12-4, the J call TRBJ1-1; 9 bases line up with TRBD1. V was pared by 6 bases and J by 4 bases, with 9 bases of the junction left unmatched. The CDR3 is 15 amino acids.

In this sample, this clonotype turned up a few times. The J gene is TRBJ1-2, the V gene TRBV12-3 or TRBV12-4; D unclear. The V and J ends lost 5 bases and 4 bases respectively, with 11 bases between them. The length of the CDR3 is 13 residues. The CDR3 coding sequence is TGTGCCAGCAGTCCCTCTAAGGGCTATGGCTACACCTTC. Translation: CASSPSKGYGYTF.

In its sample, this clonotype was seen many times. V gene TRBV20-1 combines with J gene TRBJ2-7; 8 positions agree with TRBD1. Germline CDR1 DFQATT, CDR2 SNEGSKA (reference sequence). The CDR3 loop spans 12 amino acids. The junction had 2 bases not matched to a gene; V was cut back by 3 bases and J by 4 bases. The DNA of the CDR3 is TGCAGTGCTAGCGACAGGGGATACGAGCAGTACTTC. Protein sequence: CSASDRGYEQYF.

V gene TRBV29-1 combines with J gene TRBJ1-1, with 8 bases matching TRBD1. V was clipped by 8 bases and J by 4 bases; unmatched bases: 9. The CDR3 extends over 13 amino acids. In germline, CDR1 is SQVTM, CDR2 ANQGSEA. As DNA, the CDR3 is TGCAGCACAAAAGGTGGACAGGGCACTGAAGCTTTCTTT. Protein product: CSTKGGQGTEAFF.

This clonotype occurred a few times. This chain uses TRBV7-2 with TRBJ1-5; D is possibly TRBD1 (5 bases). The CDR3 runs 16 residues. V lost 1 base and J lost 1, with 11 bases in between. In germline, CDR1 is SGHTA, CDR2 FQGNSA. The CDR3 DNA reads TGTGCCAGCAGCTTAGAGGGGCCCCTAAGCAATCAGCCCCAGCATTTT. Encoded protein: CASSLEGPLSNQPQHF.

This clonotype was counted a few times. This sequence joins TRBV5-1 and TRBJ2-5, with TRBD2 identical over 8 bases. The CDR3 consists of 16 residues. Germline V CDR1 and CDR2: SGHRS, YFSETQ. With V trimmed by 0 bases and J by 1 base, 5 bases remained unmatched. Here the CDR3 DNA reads TGCGCCAGCAGCTTGGAGGTTAGCGGGATCCAAGAGACCCAGTACTTC. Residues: CASSLEVSGIQETQYF.

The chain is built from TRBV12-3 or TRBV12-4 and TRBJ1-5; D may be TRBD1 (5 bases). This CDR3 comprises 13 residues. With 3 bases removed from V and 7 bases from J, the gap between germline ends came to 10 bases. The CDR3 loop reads CASSFGEGQPQHF. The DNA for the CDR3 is TGTGCCAGCAGTTTTGGCGAGGGGCAGCCCCAGCATTTT.

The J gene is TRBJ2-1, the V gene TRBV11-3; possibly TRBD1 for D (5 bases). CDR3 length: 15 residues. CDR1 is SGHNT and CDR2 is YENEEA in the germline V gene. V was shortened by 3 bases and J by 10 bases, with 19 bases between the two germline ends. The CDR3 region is CASSFPGPGPGEQFF. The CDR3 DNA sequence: TGTGCCAGCAGCTTTCCGGGCCCCGGCCCAGGGGAGCAGTTCTTC. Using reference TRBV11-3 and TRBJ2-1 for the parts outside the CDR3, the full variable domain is EAGVVQSPRYKIIEKKQPVAFWCNPISGHNTLYWYLQNLGQGPELLIRYENEEAVDDSQLPKDRFSAERLKGVDSTLKIQPAELGDSAVYLCASSFPGPGPGEQFFGPGTRLTVL.

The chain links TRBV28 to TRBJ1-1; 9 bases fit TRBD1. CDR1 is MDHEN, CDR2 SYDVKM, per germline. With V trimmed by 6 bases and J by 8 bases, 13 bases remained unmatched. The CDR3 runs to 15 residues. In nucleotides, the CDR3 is TGTGCCAGCAGCCTAGACAGGGGGATCCGGAGGGAAGCTTTCTTT. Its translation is CASSLDRGIRREAFF.

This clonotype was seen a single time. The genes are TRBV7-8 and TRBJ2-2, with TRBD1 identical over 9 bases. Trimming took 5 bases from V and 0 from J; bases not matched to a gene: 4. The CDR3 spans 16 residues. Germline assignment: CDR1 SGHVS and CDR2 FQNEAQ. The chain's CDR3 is CASSRGTGPNTGELFF. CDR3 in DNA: TGTGCCAGCAGCAGAGGGACAGGGCCGAACACCGGGGAGCTGTTTTTT. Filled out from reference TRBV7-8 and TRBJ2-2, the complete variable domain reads GAGVSQSPRYKVAKRGQDVALRCDPISGHVSLFWYQQALGQGPEFLTYFQNEAQLDKSGLPSDRFFAERPEGSVSTLKIQRTQQEDSAVYLCASSRGTGPNTGELFFGEGSRLTVL.

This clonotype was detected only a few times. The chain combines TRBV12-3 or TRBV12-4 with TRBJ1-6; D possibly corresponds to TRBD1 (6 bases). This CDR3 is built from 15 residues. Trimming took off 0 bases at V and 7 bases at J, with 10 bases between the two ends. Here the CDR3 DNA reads TGTGCCAGCAGTTTAGCATTAGGGGGGAATTCACCCCTCCACTTT. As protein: CASSLALGGNSPLHF.

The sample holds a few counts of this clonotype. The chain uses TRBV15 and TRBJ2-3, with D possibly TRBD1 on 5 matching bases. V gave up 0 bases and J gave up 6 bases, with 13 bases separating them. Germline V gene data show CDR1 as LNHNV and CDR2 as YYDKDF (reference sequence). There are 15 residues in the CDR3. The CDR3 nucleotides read TGTGCCACCAGCAGAGATCAGGGTTCCCCGGATACGCAGTATTTT. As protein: CATSRDQGSPDTQYF.

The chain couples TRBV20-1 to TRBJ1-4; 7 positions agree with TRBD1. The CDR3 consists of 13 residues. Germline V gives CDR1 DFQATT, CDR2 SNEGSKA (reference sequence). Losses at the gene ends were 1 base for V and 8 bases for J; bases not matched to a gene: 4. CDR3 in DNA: TGCAGTGCTAGAGGCAGGGGGTCCGAAAAACTGTTTTTT. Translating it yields CSARGRGSEKLFF.

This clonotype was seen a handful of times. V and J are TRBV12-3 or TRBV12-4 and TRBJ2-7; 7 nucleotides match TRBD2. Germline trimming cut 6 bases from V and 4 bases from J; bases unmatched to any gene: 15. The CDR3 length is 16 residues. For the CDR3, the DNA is TGTGCCAGCAGCCGAAGCCCCAGGAGGGAGGGGTACGAGCAGTACTTC. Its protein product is CASSRSPRREGYEQYF.

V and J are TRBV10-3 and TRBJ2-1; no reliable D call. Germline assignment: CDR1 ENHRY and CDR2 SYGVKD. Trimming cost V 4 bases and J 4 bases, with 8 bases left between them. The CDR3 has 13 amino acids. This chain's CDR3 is CAISGSLYNEQFF. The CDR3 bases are TGTGCCATCAGTGGGTCCCTGTACAATGAGCAGTTCTTC.

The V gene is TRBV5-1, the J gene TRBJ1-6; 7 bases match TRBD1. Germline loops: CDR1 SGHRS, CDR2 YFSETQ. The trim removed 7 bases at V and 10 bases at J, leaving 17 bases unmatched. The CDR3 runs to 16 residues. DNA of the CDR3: TGCGCCAGCCAAAAAGACAGGGAGATACGGGGCTCACCCCTCCACTTT. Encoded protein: CASQKDREIRGSPLHF.